This T cell receptor (beta chain) comes out of a study of neurological immune-mediated disorders. Regarding time point: technical triplicate 3. The T cells used for sorted libraries numbered 950,000 to 1,000,000, either CD4+ or CD8+. Many counts were recorded for this clonotype. The V and J ends lost 5 bases and 7 bases respectively, with 8 bases between them. The CDR3 has 11 residues. Germline loops: CDR1 SNHLY, CDR2 FYNNEI. By 5'RACE with 10-nucleotide random UMIs, the cDNA was made. Each sequencing run yielded over 160 million TCR-beta sequences from 15-18 subjects. MiXCR, applied by TCRdb to the 5' RACE reads, yields one record per CDR3 protein. The sample gives 25,000 to 35,000 distinct CDR3 sequences, around 16% of which show up once; around 5.2% is in the top ten.

The sequenced sample was CD4+ T cells from blood. The receptor was derived from a female donor with HTLV-1-associated myelopathy (HAM/TSP). This sequence joins TRBV2 and TRBJ1-2; D unclear. The CDR3 sequence is CASSRERGYTF. In DNA, the CDR3 is TGTGCCAGCAGTCGAGAACGTGGCTACACCTTC.